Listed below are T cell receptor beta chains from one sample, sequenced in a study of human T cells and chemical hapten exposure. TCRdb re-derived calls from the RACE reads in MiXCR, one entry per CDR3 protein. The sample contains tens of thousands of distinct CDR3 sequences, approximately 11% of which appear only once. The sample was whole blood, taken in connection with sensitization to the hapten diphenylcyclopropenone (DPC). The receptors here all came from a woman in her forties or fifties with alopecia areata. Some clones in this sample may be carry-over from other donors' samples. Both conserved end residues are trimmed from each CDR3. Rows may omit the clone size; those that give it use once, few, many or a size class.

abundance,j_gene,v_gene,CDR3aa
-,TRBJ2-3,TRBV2,ASSATRAGADTQY
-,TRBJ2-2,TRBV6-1,ASSEVGAGRLF
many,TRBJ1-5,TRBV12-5,ASGLGNNQPQH
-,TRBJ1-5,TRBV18,ASSLGQNQPQH
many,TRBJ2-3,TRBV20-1,SAERGGSTDTQY
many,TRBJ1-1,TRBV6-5,ASTQGNEAF
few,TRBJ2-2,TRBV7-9,ASSFSGSRYTGELF
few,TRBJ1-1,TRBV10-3,AISNRLAEAF
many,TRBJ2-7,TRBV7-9,ASSPQYEQY
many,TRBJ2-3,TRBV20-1,SAPGNTDTQY
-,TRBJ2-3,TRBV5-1,ASSLTMNPDTQY
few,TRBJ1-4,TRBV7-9,ASSLGVGSANEKLF
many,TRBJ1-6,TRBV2,ASRVREGGLSPLH
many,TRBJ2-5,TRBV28,ASSELGNQETQY
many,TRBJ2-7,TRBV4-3,ASSQRDRRDEQY
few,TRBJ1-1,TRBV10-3,ATRQGAWDTEAF
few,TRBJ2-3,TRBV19,ASRDSRSTDTQY
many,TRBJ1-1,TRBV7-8,ASSLGSGSTEAF
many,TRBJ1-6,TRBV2,ASSGSRAIYNSPLH
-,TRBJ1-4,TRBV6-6,ASSLLATNEKLF
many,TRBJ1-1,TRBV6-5,ASSLDGMSEAF
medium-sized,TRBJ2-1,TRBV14,ASSPEVTSGSADEQF
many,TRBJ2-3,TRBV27,ASSPAGQGGHTRY
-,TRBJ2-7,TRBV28,ASSLTASEYSWEQY
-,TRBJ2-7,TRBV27,ASSLRLAGGHEQY
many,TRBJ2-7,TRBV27,ASSDSGSFYEQY
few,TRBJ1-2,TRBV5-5,ASSLNRDGYT
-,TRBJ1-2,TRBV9,ASSVGRANYGYT
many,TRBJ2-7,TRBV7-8,ASSFRDRGDRQY
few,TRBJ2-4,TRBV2,ASSDMGGITKNIQY
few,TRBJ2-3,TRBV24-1,ATSETGPPRDTQY
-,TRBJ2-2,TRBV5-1,ASSLVPGKPGELF
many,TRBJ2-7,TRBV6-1,ASSEAAGQPYEQY
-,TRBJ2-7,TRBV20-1,SAGALRVAHYEQY
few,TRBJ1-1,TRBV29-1,SVFELGRGNTEAF
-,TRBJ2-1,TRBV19,ASSIFRGGSYNEQF
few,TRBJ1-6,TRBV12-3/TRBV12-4,ASNRLNSPLH
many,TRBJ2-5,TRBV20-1,SANTPGRTQETQY
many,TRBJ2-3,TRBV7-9,ASSFPRDTQY
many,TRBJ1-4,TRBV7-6,ASSLAPGTGEGLNEKLF
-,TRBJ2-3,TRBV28,ASSLPSTDTQY
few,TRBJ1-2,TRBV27,ASSIRQGARVGYT